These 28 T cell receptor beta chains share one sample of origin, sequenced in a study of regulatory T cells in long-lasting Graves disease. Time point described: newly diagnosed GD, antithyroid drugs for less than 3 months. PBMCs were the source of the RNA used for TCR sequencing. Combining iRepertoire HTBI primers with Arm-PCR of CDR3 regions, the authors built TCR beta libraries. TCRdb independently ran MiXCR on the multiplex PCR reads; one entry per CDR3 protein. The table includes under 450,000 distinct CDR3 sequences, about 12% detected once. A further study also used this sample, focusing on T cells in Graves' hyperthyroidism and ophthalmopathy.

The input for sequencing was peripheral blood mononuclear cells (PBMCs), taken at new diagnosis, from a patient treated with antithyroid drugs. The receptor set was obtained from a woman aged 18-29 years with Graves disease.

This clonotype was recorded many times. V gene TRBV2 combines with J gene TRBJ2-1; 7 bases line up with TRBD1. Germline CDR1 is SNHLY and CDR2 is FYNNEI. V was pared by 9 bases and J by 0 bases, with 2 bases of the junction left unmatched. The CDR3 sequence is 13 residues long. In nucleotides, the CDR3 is TGTGCCAGTCGACAGGGCTCCTACAATGAGCAGTTCTTC. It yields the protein CASRQGSYNEQFF.

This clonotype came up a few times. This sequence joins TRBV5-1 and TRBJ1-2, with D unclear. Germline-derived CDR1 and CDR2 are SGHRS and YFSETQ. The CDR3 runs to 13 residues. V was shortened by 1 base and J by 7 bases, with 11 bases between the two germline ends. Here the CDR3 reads CASSLPGIFGYTF. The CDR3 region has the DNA TGCGCCAGCAGCTTGCCGGGGATCTTTGGCTACACCTTC.

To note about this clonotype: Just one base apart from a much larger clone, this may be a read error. Here the CDR3 DNA reads TGTGCCAACAGCTTAGGGTCGGGACTAGACGTGTTTGGGGAGACCCAGTACTTC. It specifies CANSLGSGLDVFGETQYF. The V and J genes are TRBV7-2 and TRBJ2-5; 8 bases are a match to TRBD2. In germline, CDR1 is SGHTA, CDR2 FQGNSA. CDR3 size: 18 residues.

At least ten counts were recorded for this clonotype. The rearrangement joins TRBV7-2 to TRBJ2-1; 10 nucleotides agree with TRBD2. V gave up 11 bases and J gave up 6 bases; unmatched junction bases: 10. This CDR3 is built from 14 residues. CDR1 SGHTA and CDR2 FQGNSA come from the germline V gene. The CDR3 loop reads CASSGRGPINEQFF. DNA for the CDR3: TGTGCCTCCAGCGGGAGGGGCCCCATCAATGAGCAGTTCTTC. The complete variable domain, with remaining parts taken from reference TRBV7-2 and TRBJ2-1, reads GAGVSQSPSNKVTEKGKDVELRCDPISGHTALYWYRQSLGQGLEFLIYFQGNSAPDKSGLPSDRFSAERTGGSVSTLTIQRTQQEDSAVYLCASSGRGPINEQFFGPGTRLTVL.

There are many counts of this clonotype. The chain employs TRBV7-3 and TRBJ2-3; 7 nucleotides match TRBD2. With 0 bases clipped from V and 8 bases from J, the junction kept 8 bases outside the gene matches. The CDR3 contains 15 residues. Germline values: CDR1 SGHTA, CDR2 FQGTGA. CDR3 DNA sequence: TGTGCCAGCAGCTTAACGGGAGGGCCCTGGGGTACGCAGTATTTT. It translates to CASSLTGGPWGTQYF.

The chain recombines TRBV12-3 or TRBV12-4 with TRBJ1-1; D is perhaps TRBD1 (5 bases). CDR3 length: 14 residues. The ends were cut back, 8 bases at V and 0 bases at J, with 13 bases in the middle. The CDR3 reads CASAGRVLNTEAFF. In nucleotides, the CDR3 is TGTGCCAGCGCAGGGAGGGTGCTGAACACTGAAGCTTTCTTT.

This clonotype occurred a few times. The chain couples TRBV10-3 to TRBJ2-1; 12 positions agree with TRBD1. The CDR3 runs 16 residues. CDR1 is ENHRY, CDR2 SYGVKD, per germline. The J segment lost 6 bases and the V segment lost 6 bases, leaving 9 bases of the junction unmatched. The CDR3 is CAISQTTGQGANEQFF. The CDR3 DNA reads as TGTGCCATCAGCCAAACGACGGGACAGGGGGCCAATGAGCAGTTCTTC.

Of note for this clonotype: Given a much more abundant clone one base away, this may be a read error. CDR3: CASSLALKATGEAGTQYF. CDR3 nucleotide sequence: TGTGCCAGCAGTTTAGCGCTAAAAGCGACAGGGGAGGCTGGTACGCAGTATTTT. V gene TRBV12-3 or TRBV12-4 combines with J gene TRBJ2-3, with TRBD1 identical over 8 bases. The CDR3 covers 18 residues. V dropped 0 bases and J dropped 8; count of bases not matched to a gene: 16.

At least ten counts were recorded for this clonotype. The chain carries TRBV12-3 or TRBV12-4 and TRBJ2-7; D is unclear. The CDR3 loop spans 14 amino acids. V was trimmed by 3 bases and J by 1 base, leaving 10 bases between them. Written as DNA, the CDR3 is TGTGCCAGCAGTTTTGAGGTCGGTTCCTACGAGCAGTACTTC. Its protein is CASSFEVGSYEQYF.

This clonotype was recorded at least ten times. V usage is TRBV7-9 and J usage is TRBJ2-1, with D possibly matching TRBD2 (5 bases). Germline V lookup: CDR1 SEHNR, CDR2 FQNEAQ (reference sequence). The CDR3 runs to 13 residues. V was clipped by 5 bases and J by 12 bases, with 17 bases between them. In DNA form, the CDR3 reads TGTGCCAGCAGCCCCACAGCCTCTCGGGGGCAGTTCTTC. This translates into CASSPTASRGQFF. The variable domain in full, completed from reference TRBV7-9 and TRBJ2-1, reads DTGVSQNPRHKITKRGQNVTFRCDPISEHNRLYWYRQTLGQGPEFLTYFQNEAQLEKSRLLSDRFSAERPKGSFSTLEIQRTEQGDSAMYLCASSPTASRGQFFGPGTRLTVL.

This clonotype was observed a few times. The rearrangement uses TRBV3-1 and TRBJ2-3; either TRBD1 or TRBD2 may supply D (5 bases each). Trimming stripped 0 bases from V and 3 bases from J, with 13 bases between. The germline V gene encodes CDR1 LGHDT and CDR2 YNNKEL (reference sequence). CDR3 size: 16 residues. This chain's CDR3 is CASSQDLTGGTDTQYF. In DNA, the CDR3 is TGTGCCAGCAGCCAAGATCTCACTGGGGGTACAGATACGCAGTATTTT.

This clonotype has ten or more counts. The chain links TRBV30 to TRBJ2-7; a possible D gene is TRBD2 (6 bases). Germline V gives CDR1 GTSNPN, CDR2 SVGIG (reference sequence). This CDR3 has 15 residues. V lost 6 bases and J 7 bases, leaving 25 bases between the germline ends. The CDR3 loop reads CACKLGGMEAGEQYF. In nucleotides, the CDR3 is TGTGCCTGCAAATTGGGGGGAATGGAGGCGGGTGAGCAGTACTTC.

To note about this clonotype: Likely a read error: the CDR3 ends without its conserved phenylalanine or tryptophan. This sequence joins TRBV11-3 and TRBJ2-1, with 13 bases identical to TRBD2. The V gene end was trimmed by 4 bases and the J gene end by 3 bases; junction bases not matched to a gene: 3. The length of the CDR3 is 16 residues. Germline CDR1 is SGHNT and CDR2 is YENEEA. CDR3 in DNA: TGTGCCAGCAGCTCCCGGACTAGCGGGAGCTACAATGAGCAGTTCCTC. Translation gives CASSSRTSGSYNEQFL.

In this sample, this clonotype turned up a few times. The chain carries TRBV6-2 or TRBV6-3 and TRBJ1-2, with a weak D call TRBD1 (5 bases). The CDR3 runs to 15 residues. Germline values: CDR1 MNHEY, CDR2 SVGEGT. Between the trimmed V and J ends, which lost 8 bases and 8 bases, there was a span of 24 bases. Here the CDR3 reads CASDGQGLLSGGYTF. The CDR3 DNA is TGTGCCAGCGACGGGCAGGGCCTCCTTTCTGGGGGCTACACCTTC.

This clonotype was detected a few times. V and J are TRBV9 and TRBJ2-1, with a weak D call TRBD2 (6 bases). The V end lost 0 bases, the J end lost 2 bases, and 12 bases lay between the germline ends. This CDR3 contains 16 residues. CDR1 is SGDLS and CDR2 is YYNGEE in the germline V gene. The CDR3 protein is CASSVVSAGPYNEQFF. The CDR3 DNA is TGTGCCAGCAGCGTAGTATCAGCGGGCCCCTACAATGAGCAGTTCTTC.

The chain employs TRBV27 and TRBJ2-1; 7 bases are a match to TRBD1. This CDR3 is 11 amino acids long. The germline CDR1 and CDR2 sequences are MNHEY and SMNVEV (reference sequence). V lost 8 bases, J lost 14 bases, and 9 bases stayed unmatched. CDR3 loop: CASGPGTVEFF. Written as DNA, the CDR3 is TGTGCCAGCGGGCCCGGGACAGTTGAGTTCTTC.

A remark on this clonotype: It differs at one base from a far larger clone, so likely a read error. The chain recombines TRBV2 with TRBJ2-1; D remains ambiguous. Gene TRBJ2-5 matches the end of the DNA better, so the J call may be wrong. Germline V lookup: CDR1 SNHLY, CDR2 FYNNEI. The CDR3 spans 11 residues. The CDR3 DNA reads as TGTGCCAGCACTCTATCTGGGGCCCAGTACTTC. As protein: CASTLSGAQYF.

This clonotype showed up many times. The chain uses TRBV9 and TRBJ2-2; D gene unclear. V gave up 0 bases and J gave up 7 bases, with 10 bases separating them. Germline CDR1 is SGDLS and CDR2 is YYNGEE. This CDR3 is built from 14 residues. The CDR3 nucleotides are TGTGCCAGCAGCGTAGCTTACCGTGGCGGGGAGCTGTTTTTT. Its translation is CASSVAYRGGELFF.

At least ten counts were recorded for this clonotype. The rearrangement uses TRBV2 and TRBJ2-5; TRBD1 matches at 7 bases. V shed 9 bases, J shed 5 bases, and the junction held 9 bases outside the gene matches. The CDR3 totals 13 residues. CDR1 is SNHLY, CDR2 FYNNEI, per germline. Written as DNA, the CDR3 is TGTGCCAGATCGAGGGGGCTGGGGGAGACCCAGTACTTC. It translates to CARSRGLGETQYF.

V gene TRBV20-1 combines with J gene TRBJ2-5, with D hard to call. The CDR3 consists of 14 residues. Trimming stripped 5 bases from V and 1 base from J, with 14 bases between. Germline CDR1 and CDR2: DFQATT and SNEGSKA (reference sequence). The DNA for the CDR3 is TGCAGTGCTCTCCCTGGGCCGAGCCAAGAGACCCAGTACTTC. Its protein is CSALPGPSQETQYF.

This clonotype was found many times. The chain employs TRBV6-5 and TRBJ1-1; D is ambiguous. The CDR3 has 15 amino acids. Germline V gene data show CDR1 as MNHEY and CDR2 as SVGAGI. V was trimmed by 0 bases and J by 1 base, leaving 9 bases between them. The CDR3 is CASSYSAPGNTEAFF. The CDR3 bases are TGTGCCAGCAGTTACTCGGCCCCGGGGAACACTGAAGCTTTCTTT.

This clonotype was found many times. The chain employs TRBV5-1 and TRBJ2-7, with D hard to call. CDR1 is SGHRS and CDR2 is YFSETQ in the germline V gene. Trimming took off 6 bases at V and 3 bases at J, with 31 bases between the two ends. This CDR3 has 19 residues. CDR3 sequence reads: CASTPYEAVRARPFYEQYF. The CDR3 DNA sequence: TGCGCCAGCACTCCATACGAAGCCGTACGGGCACGACCTTTCTACGAGCAGTACTTC.

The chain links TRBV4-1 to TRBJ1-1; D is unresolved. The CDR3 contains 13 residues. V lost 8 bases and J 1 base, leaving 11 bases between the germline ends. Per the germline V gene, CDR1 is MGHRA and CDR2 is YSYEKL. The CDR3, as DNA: TGCGCCAGCGGTTTTGCAGAGAACACTGAAGCTTTCTTT. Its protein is CASGFAENTEAFF.

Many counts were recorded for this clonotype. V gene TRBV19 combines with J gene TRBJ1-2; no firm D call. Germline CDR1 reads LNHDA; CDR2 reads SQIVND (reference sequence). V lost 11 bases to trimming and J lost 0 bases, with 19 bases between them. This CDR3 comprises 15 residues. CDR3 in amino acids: CASQRRQAANYGYTF. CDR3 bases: TGTGCCTCTCAACGCCGTCAGGCGGCTAACTATGGCTACACCTTC.

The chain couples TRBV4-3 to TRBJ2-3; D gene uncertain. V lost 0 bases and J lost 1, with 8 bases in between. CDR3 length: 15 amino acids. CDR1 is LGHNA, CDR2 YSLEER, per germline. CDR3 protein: CASSQDKFRTDTQYF. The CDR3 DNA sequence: TGCGCCAGCAGCCAAGATAAGTTCCGCACAGATACGCAGTATTTT.

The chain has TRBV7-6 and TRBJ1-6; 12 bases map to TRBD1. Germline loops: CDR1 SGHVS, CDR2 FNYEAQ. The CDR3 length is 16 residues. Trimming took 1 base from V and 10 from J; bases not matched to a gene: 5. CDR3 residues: CASSLGGQGAGSPLHF. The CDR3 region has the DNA TGTGCCAGCAGCTTAGGGGGACAGGGGGCTGGATCACCCCTCCACTTT.

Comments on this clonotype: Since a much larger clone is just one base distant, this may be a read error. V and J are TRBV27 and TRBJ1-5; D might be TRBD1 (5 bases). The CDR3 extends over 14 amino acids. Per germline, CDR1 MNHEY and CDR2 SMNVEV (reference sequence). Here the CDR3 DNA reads TGTGCCAGCAGTTTAACAGGCGGCAATCAGCTCCAGCATTTT. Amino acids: CASSLTGGNQLQHF.

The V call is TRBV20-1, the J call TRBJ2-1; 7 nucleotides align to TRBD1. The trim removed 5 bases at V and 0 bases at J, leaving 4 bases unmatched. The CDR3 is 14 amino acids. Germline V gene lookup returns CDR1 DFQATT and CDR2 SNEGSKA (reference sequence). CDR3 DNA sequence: TGCAGTGCTTGGACAGGAGACTCCTACAATGAGCAGTTCTTC. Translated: CSAWTGDSYNEQFF.